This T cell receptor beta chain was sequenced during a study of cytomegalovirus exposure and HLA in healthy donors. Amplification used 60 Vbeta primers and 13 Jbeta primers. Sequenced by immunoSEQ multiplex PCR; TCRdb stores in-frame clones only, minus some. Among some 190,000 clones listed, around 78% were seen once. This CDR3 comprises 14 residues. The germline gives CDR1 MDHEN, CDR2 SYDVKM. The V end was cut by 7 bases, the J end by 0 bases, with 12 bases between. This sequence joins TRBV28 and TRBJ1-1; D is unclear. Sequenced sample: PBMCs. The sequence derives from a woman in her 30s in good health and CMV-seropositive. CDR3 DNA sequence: TGTGCCAGCACCCGGTGGGCCATGAACACTGAAGCTTTCTTT. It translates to CASTRWAMNTEAFF. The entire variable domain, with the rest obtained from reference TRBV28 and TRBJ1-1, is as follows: DVKVTQSSRYLVKRTGEKVFLECVQDMDHENMFWYRQDPGLGLRLIYFSYDVKMKEKGDIPEGYSVSREKKERFSLILESASTNQTSMYLCASTRWAMNTEAFFGQGTRLTVV.